This TCR beta chain was observed in a study of T cell changes during pregnancy in multiple sclerosis. The CDR3 consists of 15 residues. Germline V lookup: CDR1 MNHEY, CDR2 SVGAGI. V lost 6 bases and J 4 bases, leaving 15 bases between the germline ends. Clones were sequenced by immunoSEQ multiplex PCR, and TCRdb holds only the in-frame ones, with some missing. Of 40,000 to 60,000 clones listed, around 92% are singletons. This specimen was CD4+ T cells from peripheral blood mononuclear cells, taken after pregnancy. The sequence came from a female donor with multiple sclerosis, enrolled in a pregnancy study. V usage is TRBV6-5 and J usage is TRBJ1-4; D might be TRBD1 (6 bases). The CDR3 coding sequence is TGTGCCAGCAGGCCGCTCGGACAGCTTAATGAAAAACTGTTTTTT. This gives the protein CASRPLGQLNEKLFF.